A selection of T cell receptor beta chains follows, all from one sample in a study of blood T cell repertoires in COVID-19. Assay: immunoSEQ multiplex PCR; the TCRdb copy retains only in-frame clones and omits some. The table has about 200,000 clones, around 90% seen once. Sequencing was done on a sample of peripheral blood. The source is a man between 50 and 59 years old with acute or convalescent COVID-19. The CDR3 runs from the conserved cysteine through the conserved F or W. The D gene is left open where the match is weak. Size is omitted from some rows. Given values are once, few, many or a class for expanded clones.

TRBV28	once	-	TRBJ1-4	15	CASSSSGTTNEKLFF	-
TRBV5-1	-	-	TRBJ2-7	15	CASSSLAGETYEQYF	TGCGCCAGCAGCTCATTGGCCGGGGAGACCTACGAGCAGTACTTC
TRBV4-2	few	-	TRBJ2-7	15	CASSQVVGQTYEQYF	TGTGCCAGCAGCCAAGTGGTGGGGCAAACCTACGAGCAGTACTTC
TRBV19	once	TRBD1	TRBJ2-1	15	CASSPTGTGYGWQFF	TGTGCCAGTAGCCCTACCGGGACAGGGTATGGGTGGCAGTTCTTC
TRBV30	few	-	TRBJ2-7	14	CAWRPPGQIYEQYF	TGTGCCTGGAGGCCACCCGGACAGATTTACGAGCAGTACTTC
TRBV28	-	-	TRBJ2-2	16	CASSLKSKQPPWELFF	TGTGCCAGCAGTTTAAAATCGAAACAACCTCCCTGGGAGCTGTTTTTT
TRBV28	-	-	TRBJ2-1	13	CASVPSGIHEQFF	TGTGCCAGCGTACCATCAGGGATCCATGAGCAGTTCTTC
TRBV28	-	TRBD1	TRBJ1-3	15	CASSFYRGSGNTIYF	TGTGCCAGCAGTTTTTACAGGGGGTCCGGAAACACCATATATTTT
TRBV27	-	-	TRBJ1-1	14	CASSVTGLGTEAFF	TGTGCCAGCAGTGTCACAGGGTTGGGCACTGAAGCTTTCTTT
TRBV27	-	-	TRBJ2-7	12	CATPPTGCEQYF	TGTGCCACCCCCCCCACAGGTTGCGAGCAGTACTTC
TRBV4-2	-	-	TRBJ1-4	12	CASSAQNEKLFF	TGTGCCAGCAGCGCACAGAATGAAAAACTGTTTTTT
TRBV3-1/TRBV3-2	-	TRBD1	TRBJ1-1	15	CASSQGDRGNTEAFF	TGTGCCAGCAGCCAAGGGGACAGGGGGAACACTGAAGCTTTCTTT
TRBV10-3	-	-	TRBJ2-3	15	CAISEGPPSTDTQYF	TGTGCCATCAGTGAGGGGCCTCCCTCCACAGATACGCAGTATTTT
TRBV6-5	-	TRBD2	TRBJ2-1	15	CASSYWASGGNEQFF	TGTGCCAGCAGTTACTGGGCTAGCGGGGGGAATGAGCAGTTCTTC
TRBV27	-	-	TRBJ2-5	14	CASSPIGGGETQYF	TGTGCCAGCAGTCCCATCGGTGGTGGAGAGACCCAGTACTTC
TRBV28	-	TRBD1	TRBJ1-4	14	CASIPGQGNEKLFF	TGTGCCAGCATCCCGGGACAGGGTAATGAAAAACTGTTTTTT
TRBV24-1	few	TRBD1	TRBJ1-5	16	CATSDGTGVGNQPQHF	TGTGCCACCAGTGACGGGACAGGGGTAGGTAATCAGCCCCAGCATTTT
TRBV2	-	-	TRBJ1-3	19	CASSRSSLGAGTGRDTIYF	TGTGCCAGCAGTCGTTCTTCCCTGGGAGCTGGAACAGGGCGGGACACCATATATTTT
TRBV4-3	-	TRBD1	TRBJ1-3	15	CASSQVRGLGNTIYF	TGCGCCAGCAGCCAAGTCAGGGGGCTCGGAAACACCATATATTTT
TRBV7-2	-	TRBD1	TRBJ1-6	13	CASRVTGGSPLHF	TGTGCCAGCAGAGTTACAGGGGGGTCACCCCTCCACTTT
TRBV6-1	once	-	TRBJ2-4	12	CASSEASNIQYF	TGTGCCAGCAGTGAAGCTTCGAACATTCAGTACTTC
TRBV5-5	-	-	TRBJ2-7	17	CASSTSRLVRNLYEQYF	TGTGCCAGCAGCACCTCCCGCTTGGTCAGGAACCTCTACGAGCAGTACTTC
TRBV5-8	-	-	TRBJ2-4	15	CASSLGFRGGNIQYF	TGTGCCAGCAGCTTGGGATTTAGGGGGGGAAACATTCAGTACTTC
TRBV9	-	-	TRBJ2-1	16	CASSVARLSSYNEQFF	TGTGCCAGCAGCGTAGCACGCCTCAGCTCCTACAATGAGCAGTTCTTC
TRBV3-1/TRBV3-2	-	TRBD2	TRBJ2-2	14	CASSQDLAAGELFF	TGTGCCAGCAGCCAAGATCTAGCGGCCGGGGAGCTGTTTTTT
TRBV19	-	-	TRBJ1-1	14	CASSPLPTNTEAFF	TGTGCCAGTAGTCCCCTACCGACTAACACTGAAGCTTTCTTT
TRBV27	-	-	TRBJ2-2	17	CASSKDRTPANTGELFF	TGTGCCAGCAGTAAAGACAGGACCCCCGCGAACACCGGGGAGCTGTTTTTT
TRBV11-3	-	-	TRBJ2-2	14	CASSQSRGAGELFF	TGTGCCAGCAGCCAAAGCAGGGGCGCCGGGGAGCTGTTTTTT
TRBV19	-	-	TRBJ2-6	16	CASSTFYYSGANVLTF	TGTGCCAGTAGTACCTTTTACTACTCTGGGGCCAACGTCCTGACTTTC
TRBV12-3/TRBV12-4	-	TRBD1	TRBJ2-3	13	CASRDRGPDTQYF	TGTGCCAGCCGGGACAGGGGGCCAGATACGCAGTATTTT
TRBV3-1/TRBV3-2	-	TRBD2	TRBJ2-7	15	CASSHRTSGAYEQYF	TGTGCCAGCAGCCATCGGACTAGCGGAGCCTACGAGCAGTACTTC
TRBV10-3	-	-	TRBJ2-1	14	CAISLQGSSNEQFF	TGTGCCATCAGTTTACAGGGTTCCAGCAATGAGCAGTTCTTC
TRBV13	-	TRBD1	TRBJ2-2	14	CASTRDRSPGELFF	TGTGCCAGCACCCGGGACAGATCCCCCGGGGAGCTGTTTTTT
TRBV5-6	-	TRBD1	TRBJ2-5	16	CASSLTYTGGGKTQYF	TGTGCCAGCAGTTTAACTTATACAGGGGGCGGAAAGACCCAGTACTTC
TRBV28	once	TRBD1	TRBJ1-2	16	CASSLALGGATYGYTF	TGTGCCAGCAGTTTAGCGCTAGGGGGCGCGACCTATGGCTACACCTTC
TRBV5-4	-	TRBD1	TRBJ1-1	16	CASSFRATGVNTEAFF	TGTGCCAGCAGCTTCCGGGCGACAGGGGTAAACACTGAAGCTTTCTTT
TRBV29-1	-	-	TRBJ2-1	14	CSVDRRAGYNEQFF	TGCAGCGTAGACCGGAGGGCAGGATACAATGAGCAGTTCTTC
TRBV28	-	-	TRBJ1-1	11	CASSPGTEAFF	TGTGCCAGCAGTCCCGGCACTGAAGCTTTCTTT
TRBV28	-	TRBD1	TRBJ2-1	15	CASRDIGQGTNEQFF	TGTGCCAGCAGAGACATCGGACAGGGGACAAATGAGCAGTTCTTC
TRBV28	-	TRBD2	TRBJ2-1	13	CASLAGGQNEQFF	TGTGCCAGTCTAGCGGGGGGTCAGAATGAGCAGTTCTTC
TRBV5-1	-	-	TRBJ2-7	14	CASRADYFTYEQYF	TGCGCCAGCAGAGCGGACTATTTCACCTACGAGCAGTACTTC
TRBV18	-	-	TRBJ2-1	14	CASSPIIEGDEQFF	TGTGCCAGCTCACCAATAATAGAGGGCGATGAGCAGTTCTTC
TRBV7-2	-	-	TRBJ1-2	13	CASSLGQAAGYTF	TGTGCCAGCAGCTTAGGACAGGCCGCTGGCTACACCTTC
TRBV11-3	-	-	TRBJ2-2	16	CASSSLTAPNTGELFF	TGTGCCAGCAGCTCACTGACAGCCCCGAACACCGGGGAGCTGTTTTTT
TRBV29-1	-	TRBD2	TRBJ2-7	13	CSVAGGGSYEQYF	TGCAGCGTAGCGGGAGGGGGCTCCTACGAGCAGTACTTC
TRBV7-9	-	-	TRBJ1-6	15	CASSLEASADSPLHF	TGTGCCAGCAGCTTAGAAGCTTCGGCGGATTCACCCCTCCACTTT
TRBV6-5	-	-	TRBJ2-2	14	CASARNGRGGELFF	TGTGCCAGCGCAAGGAACGGGAGAGGCGGGGAGCTGTTTTTT
TRBV7-9	-	-	TRBJ2-3	15	CASSRGQTRTDTQYF	TGTGCCAGCAGCCGTGGACAGACACGCACAGATACGCAGTATTTT
TRBV10-3	-	TRBD2	TRBJ2-5	16	CAISDPLAGASETQYF	TGTGCCATCAGTGACCCCCTAGCGGGGGCTAGCGAGACCCAGTACTTC
TRBV7-9	-	-	TRBJ2-3	13	CASSLNQADTQYF	TGTGCCAGCAGCTTAAATCAGGCAGATACGCAGTATTTT
TRBV6-1	-	-	TRBJ1-5	16	CASSGGLLPGNQPQHF	TGTGCCAGCAGTGGGGGACTCCTCCCGGGCAATCAGCCCCAGCATTTT
TRBV4-3	-	TRBD1	TRBJ1-3	17	CASSQGPGQGSGNTIYF	TGCGCCAGCAGCCAGGGTCCGGGACAGGGCTCTGGAAACACCATATATTTT
TRBV25-1	-	TRBD1	TRBJ1-4	14	CASSRGQGGEKLFF	TGTGCCAGCAGTAGGGGACAGGGAGGCGAAAAACTGTTTTTT
TRBV7-2	-	TRBD1	TRBJ1-2	17	CASSLLGTGGFNYGYTF	TGTGCCAGCAGCTTACTTGGGACAGGGGGCTTCAACTATGGCTACACCTTC